The clone carrying this TCR beta chain was seen only once. This sample was included in a study of blood T cell repertoires in COVID-19. Study context: Nucleic acid was either cDNA or gDNA, and it came from T cells, B-cell-depleted T cells, or PBMCs.

Looked up from germline, CDR1 is SGDLS and CDR2 is YYNGEE. The ends were cut back, 3 bases at V and 1 base at J, with 10 bases in the middle. This CDR3 comprises 14 residues. Here immunoSEQ multiplex PCR was the method, and the copy in TCRdb shows in-frame clones only, minus some. The data show more than 300,000 clones, 88% seen once. The sequenced material came from peripheral blood. The receptor was derived from an older woman with COVID-19, enrolled during active disease. The chain uses TRBV9 and TRBJ2-5, with a possible D match to TRBD2 (7 bases). This chain's CDR3 is CASSAGGPQETQYF. The CDR3 bases are TGTGCCAGCAGCGCGGGGGGCCCCCAAGAGACCCAGTACTTC.